This T cell receptor (beta chain) was sequenced during a study of CD8+ T cells in alopecia areata. Study findings and constraints: Scalp clonality, together with expanded CD8+ clones among the top 100, fell significantly with tofacitinib. Any link of baseline CD8+ expansion to response, resting on one nonresponder, remains uncertain. Patients showed less clear TCR sequence sharing than mice, possibly partly because of HLA diversity.

On this clone: What it recognizes is unknown.

The treatment is: oral pan-JAK inhibitor, 5-10 mg twice daily. RNA was isolated and reverse transcribed to cDNA, the sequencing template. The repertoire was sequenced with immunoSEQ multiplex PCR; TCRdb's copy has only in-frame clones and lacks some. The repertoire holds 180,000 or so clones, about 47% seen once, with about 9.4% in the top ten. This clonotype was obtained from a human donor with alopecia areata. This specimen was CD8+ T cells sorted from blood, taken at roughly week 53, from a patient treated with tofacitinib.

The CDR3 DNA follows: TGTGCCAGCAGCTTGCTAACAGGGGTTTCACCCCTCCACTTT. Its protein is CASSLLTGVSPLHF. The chain uses TRBV5-4 and TRBJ1-6, with 7 positions matching TRBD1. The length of the CDR3 is 14 residues. V lost 1 base, J lost 9 bases, and 4 bases stayed unmatched. CDR1 SGHNT and CDR2 YYREEE come from the germline V gene (reference sequence).